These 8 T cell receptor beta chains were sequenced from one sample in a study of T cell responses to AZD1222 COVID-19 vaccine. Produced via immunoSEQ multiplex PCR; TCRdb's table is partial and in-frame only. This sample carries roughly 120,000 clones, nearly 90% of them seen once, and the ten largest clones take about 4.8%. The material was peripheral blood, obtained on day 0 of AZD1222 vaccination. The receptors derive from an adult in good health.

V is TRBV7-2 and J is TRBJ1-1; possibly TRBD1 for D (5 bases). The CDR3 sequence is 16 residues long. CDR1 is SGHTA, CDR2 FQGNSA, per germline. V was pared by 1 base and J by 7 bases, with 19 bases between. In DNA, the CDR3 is TGTGCCAGCAGCTTAGTATTTTCGGGGGTTGGTAATGAAGCTTTCTTT. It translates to CASSLVFSGVGNEAFF. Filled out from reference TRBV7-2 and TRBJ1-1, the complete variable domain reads GAGVSQSPSNKVTEKGKDVELRCDPISGHTALYWYRQSLGQGLEFLIYFQGNSAPDKSGLPSDRFSAERTGGSVSTLTIQRTQQEDSAVYLCASSLVFSGVGNEAFFGQGTRLTVV.

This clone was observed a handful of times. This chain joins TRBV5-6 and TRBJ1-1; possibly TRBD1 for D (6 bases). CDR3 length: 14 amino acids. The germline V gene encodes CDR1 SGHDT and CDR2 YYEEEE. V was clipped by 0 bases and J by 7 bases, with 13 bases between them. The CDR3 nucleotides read TGTGCCAGCAGCTTGGGAACAGGGATGAATGAAGCTTTCTTT. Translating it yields CASSLGTGMNEAFF.

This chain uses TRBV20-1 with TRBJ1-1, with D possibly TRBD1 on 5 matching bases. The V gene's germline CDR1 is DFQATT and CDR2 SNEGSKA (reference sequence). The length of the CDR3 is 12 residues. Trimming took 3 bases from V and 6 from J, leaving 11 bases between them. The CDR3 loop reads CSASHRPPEAFF. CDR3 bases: TGCAGTGCTAGTCACAGGCCCCCTGAAGCTTTCTTT.

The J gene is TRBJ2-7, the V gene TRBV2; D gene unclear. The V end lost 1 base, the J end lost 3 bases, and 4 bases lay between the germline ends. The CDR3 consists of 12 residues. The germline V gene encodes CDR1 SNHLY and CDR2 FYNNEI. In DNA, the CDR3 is TGTGCCAGCAGTGAAGGGCTCTACGAGCAGTACTTC. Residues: CASSEGLYEQYF.

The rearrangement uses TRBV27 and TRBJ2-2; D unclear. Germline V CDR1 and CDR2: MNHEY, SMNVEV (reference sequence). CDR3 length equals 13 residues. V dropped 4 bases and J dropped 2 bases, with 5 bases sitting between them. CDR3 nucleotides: TGTGCCAGCAGTTCCGAAAACACCGGGGAGCTGTTTTTT. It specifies CASSSENTGELFF.

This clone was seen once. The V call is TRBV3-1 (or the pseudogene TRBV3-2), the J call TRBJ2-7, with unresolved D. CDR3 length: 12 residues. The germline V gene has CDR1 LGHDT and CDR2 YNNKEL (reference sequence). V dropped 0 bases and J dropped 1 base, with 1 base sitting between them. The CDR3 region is CASSQDSYEQYF. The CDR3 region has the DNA TGTGCCAGCAGCCAAGATTCCTACGAGCAGTACTTC.

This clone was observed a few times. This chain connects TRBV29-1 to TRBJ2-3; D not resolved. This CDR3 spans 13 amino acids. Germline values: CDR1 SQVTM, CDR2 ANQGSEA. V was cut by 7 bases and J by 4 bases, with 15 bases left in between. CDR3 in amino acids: CSGALSRADTQYF. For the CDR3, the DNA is TGCAGCGGCGCCTTGTCCCGTGCAGATACGCAGTATTTT.

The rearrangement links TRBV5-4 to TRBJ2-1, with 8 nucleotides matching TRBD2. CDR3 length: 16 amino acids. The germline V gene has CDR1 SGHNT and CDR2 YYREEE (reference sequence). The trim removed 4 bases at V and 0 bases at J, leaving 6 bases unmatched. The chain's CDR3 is CASSPQREISYNEQFF. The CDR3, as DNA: TGTGCCAGCAGCCCGCAGCGGGAGATCTCCTACAATGAGCAGTTCTTC.